This T cell receptor (beta chain) was observed in a study of OX40 agonist ivuxolimab in advanced cancers. Whole-study results and caveats: CD4+ T cells averaged fewer expanded clones than CD8+ T cells.

The repertoire was sequenced with immunoSEQ multiplex PCR; TCRdb's copy has only in-frame clones and lacks some. The sample has tens of thousands of clones, roughly 85% seen once. Germline V gene sequence: CDR1 SGHDT, CDR2 YYEEEE. V shed 4 bases and J 3 bases; nucleotides not matched to a gene: 8. The CDR3 runs 16 residues. As concerns this clone: Its specificity is unknown.

This chain joins TRBV5-6 and TRBJ2-7; TRBD1 aligns across 12 bases. The source is an adult with an advanced solid tumor such as melanoma, head and neck, liver or kidney cancer. Material: CD4+ or CD8+ T cells sorted from blood, obtained in a trial of the OX40 agonist ivuxolimab. Here the CDR3 DNA reads TGTGCCAGCAGCCCGGGACAGGGGGCGCTGAGCTACGAGCAGTACTTC. This encodes CASSPGQGALSYEQYF.